Here is one TCR beta chain with its context. This record comes from a study of synovial regulatory T cells in juvenile arthritis. Data came from immunoSEQ multiplex PCR; TCRdb stores just in-frame clones and leaves some out. The sample's table shows 7,700 or so clones. The germline CDR1 and CDR2 sequences are SNHLY and FYNNEI. This CDR3 region has 15 residues. The DNA sequence is not available. The sequencing sample was made of Treg cells from blood. Subset noted: remaining (HLA-DR-negative) circulating blood Treg cells. The sequence derives from a donor aged 2-29 years with juvenile idiopathic arthritis. The genes are TRBV2 and TRBJ1-3. The CDR3 loop is CASSERRLSGNTIYF.